This TCR beta chain was recovered during a study of T cells expressing NK-cell markers. Study summary: TCR beta repertoires came from sorted CD3+CD56+NKG2C+, CD3+CD56+NKG2C- and CD3+CD56-NKG2C+ T cells.

TCRdb re-called the 5' RACE reads, yielding one record per CDR3 amino acid sequence without DNA. The table gives 500,000 or so distinct CDR3 sequences; the top ten clones make up approximately 3.6% of it. Study-wide points: These same clonotypes (in several donors) also led the CD3+CD56-NKG2C+ fraction.

On this clonotype itself: What it recognizes is unknown.

The germline V gene encodes CDR1 DFQATT and CDR2 SNEGSKA (reference sequence). The CDR3 spans 16 residues. This clonotype was obtained from a man aged 18 to 29 in good health. V usage is TRBV20-1 and J usage is TRBJ2-1; with no DNA, the TCRdb D assignment of TRBD1 cannot be verified. The sequenced sample consisted of blood T cells: a sorted CD56 or NKG2C T cell subset, CD4+ or CD8+ T cells, or bulk PBMC T cells (not recorded which). The CDR3 loop reads CSAREMTGEENNEQFF.